One and the same sample provided the 3 T cell receptor beta chains below, sequenced in a study of blood T cell repertoires in COVID-19. Profiled with immunoSEQ multiplex PCR; TCRdb holds only in-frame clones, not every one. The data show over 85,000 clones, with about 75% seen just once and roughly 16% held by the top ten. Sequences were obtained from peripheral blood. These TCRs come from a woman older than 75 with active or convalescent COVID-19.

The chain uses TRBV9 and TRBJ2-3; D remains ambiguous. Germline-derived CDR1 and CDR2 are SGDLS and YYNGEE. The germline V and J ends were trimmed by 0 bases and 2 bases, with 10 bases remaining between them. The CDR3 loop spans 15 amino acids. CDR3 coding DNA: TGTGCCAGCAGCGTAGCTCAGCGACCCACAGATACGCAGTATTTT. This encodes CASSVAQRPTDTQYF.

This sequence joins TRBV5-5 and TRBJ2-1, with 10 bases matching TRBD2. The CDR3 is made up of 15 amino acids. The V gene's germline CDR1 is SGHKS and CDR2 YYEKEE (reference sequence). The junction had 7 bases not matched to a gene; V was cut back by 0 bases and J by 10 bases. The CDR3 coding sequence is TGTGCCAGCAGCTTGGGGCTAGCGGGAGTTCGGGAGCAGTTCTTC. This codes for CASSLGLAGVREQFF. The full variable domain, rest sourced from reference TRBV5-5 and TRBJ2-1, is DAGVTQSPTHLIKTRGQQVTLRCSPISGHKSVSWYQQVLGQGPQFIFQYYEKEERGRGNFPDRFSARQFPNYSSELNVNALLLGDSALYLCASSLGLAGVREQFFGPGTRLTVL.

The V and J genes are TRBV4-2 and TRBJ1-3; no definite D call. With 1 base removed from V and 7 bases from J, the gap between germline ends came to 8 bases. The CDR3 sequence is 13 residues long. Germline V lookup: CDR1 LGHNA, CDR2 YNFKEQ. The CDR3 nucleotides are TGTGCCAGCAGCCAAGGCGTCGGGAACACCATATATTTT. Translation: CASSQGVGNTIYF.